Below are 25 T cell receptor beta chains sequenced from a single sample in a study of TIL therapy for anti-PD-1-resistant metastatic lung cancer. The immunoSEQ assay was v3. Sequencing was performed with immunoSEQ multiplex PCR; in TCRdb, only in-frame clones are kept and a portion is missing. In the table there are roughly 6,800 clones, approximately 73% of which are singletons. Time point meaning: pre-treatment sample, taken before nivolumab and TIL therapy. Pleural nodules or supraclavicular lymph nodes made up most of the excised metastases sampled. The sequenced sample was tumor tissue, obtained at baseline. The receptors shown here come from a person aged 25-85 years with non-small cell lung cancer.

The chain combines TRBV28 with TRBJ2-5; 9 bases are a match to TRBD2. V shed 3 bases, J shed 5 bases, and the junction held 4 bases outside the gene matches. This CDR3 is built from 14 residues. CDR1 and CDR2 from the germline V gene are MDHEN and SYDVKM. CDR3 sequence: CASSFRAGGETQYF. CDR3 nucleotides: TGTGCCAGCAGTTTCCGAGCGGGGGGCGAGACCCAGTACTTC.

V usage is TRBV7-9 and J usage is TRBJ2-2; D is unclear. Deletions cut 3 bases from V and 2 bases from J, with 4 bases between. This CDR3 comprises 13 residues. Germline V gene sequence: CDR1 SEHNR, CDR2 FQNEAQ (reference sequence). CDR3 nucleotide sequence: TGTGCCAGCAGCTTGAGAAACACCGGGGAGCTGTTTTTT. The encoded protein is CASSLRNTGELFF.

CDR3 in DNA: TGTGCCAGCAGCTTAGCGCAGGGGGGGACCAACTACAATGAGCAGTTCTTC. Its translation is CASSLAQGGTNYNEQFF. This chain uses TRBV7-9 with TRBJ2-1; D possibly uses TRBD1 or TRBD2 (7 bases each). This CDR3 has 17 residues. The ends were cut back, 0 bases at V and 3 bases at J, with 15 bases in the middle. Germline CDR1 is SEHNR and CDR2 is FQNEAQ (reference sequence). The entire variable domain, with the rest obtained from reference TRBV7-9 and TRBJ2-1, is as follows: DTGVSQNPRHKITKRGQNVTFRCDPISEHNRLYWYRQTLGQGPEFLTYFQNEAQLEKSRLLSDRFSAERPKGSFSTLEIQRTEQGDSAMYLCASSLAQGGTNYNEQFFGPGTRLTVL.

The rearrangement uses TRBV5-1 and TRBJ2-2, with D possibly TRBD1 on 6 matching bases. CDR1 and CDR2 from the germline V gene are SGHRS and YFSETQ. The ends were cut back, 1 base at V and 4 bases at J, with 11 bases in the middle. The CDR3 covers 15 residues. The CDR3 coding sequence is TGCGCCAGCAGCTTGACAGGGATGTTCACCGGGGAGCTGTTTTTT. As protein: CASSLTGMFTGELFF. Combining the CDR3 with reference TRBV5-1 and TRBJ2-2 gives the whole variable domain KAGVTQTPRYLIKTRGQQVTLSCSPISGHRSVSWYQQTPGQGLQFLFEYFSETQRNKGNFPGRFSGRQFSNSRSEMNVSTLELGDSALYLCASSLTGMFTGELFFGEGSRLTVL.

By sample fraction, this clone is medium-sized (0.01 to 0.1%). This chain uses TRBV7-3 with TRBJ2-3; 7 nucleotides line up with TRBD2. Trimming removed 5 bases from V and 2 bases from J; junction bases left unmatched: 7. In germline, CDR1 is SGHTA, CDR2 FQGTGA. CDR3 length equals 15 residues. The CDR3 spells CASSVSGADTDTQYF. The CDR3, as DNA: TGTGCCAGCAGCGTCAGCGGGGCCGACACAGATACGCAGTATTTT. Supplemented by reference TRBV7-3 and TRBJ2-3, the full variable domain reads GAGVSQTPSNKVTEKGKYVELRCDPISGHTALYWYRQSLGQGPEFLIYFQGTGAADDSGLPNDRFFAVRPEGSVSTLKIQRTERGDSAVYLCASSVSGADTDTQYFGPGTRLTVL.

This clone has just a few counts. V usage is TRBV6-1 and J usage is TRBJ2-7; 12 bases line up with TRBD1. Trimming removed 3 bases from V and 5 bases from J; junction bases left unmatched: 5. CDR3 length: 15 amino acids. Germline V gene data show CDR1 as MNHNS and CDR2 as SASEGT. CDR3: CASSESGTGGDEQYF. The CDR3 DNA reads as TGTGCCAGCAGTGAGTCCGGGACAGGGGGCGACGAGCAGTACTTC.

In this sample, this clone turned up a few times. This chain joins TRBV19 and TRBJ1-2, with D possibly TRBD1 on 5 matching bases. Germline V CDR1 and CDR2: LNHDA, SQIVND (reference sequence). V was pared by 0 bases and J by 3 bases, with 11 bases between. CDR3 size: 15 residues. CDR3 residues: CASSIDGARDYGYTF. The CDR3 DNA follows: TGTGCCAGTAGTATAGATGGGGCCCGGGACTATGGCTACACCTTC.

The DNA for the CDR3 is TGCAGCGTCGGCAGGGTTGATGAGCAGTTCTTC. Protein: CSVGRVDEQFF. V usage is TRBV29-1 and J usage is TRBJ2-1, with D perhaps matching TRBD1 (5 bases). V was cut by 6 bases and J by 8 bases, with 11 bases left in between. Per germline, CDR1 SQVTM and CDR2 ANQGSEA. The CDR3 is made up of 11 amino acids.

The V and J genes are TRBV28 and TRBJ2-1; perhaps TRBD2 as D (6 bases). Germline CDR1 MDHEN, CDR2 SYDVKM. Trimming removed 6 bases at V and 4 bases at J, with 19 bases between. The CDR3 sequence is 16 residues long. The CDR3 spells CASRRLDTSLYNEQFF. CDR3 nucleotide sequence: TGTGCCAGCAGACGACTAGACACTTCATTATACAATGAGCAGTTCTTC.

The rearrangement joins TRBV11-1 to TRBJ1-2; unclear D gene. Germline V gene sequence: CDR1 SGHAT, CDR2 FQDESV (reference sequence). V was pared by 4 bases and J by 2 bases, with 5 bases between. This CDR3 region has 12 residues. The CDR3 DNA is TGTGCCAGCAGCTCCGGGAACTATGGCTACACCTTC. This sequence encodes CASSSGNYGYTF.

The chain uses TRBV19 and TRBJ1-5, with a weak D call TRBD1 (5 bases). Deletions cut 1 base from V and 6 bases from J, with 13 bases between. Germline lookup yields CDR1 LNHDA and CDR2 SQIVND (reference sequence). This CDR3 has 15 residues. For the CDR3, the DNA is TGTGCCAGTAGTATAGGTTCCGGGGCAGGTCAGCCCCAGCATTTT. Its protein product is CASSIGSGAGQPQHF.

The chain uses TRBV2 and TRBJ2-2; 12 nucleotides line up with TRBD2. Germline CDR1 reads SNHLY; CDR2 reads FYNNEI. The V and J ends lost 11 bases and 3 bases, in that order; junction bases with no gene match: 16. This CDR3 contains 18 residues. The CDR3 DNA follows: TGTGCCTCTACTGGGCTAGCGGGGGGGCCGGACGACACCGGGGAGCTGTTTTTT. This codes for CASTGLAGGPDDTGELFF.

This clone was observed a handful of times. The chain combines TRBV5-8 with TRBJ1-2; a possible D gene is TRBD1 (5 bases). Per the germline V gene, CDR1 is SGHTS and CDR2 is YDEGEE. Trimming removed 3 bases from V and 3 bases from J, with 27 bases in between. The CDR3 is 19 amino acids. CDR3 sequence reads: CASSSIGRGQGRVHYGYTF. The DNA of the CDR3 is TGTGCCAGCAGCTCTATTGGACGTGGCCAGGGAAGGGTGCACTATGGCTACACCTTC. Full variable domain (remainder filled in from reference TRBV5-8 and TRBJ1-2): EAGVTQSPTHLIKTRGQQATLRCSPISGHTSVYWYQQALGLGLQFLLWYDEGEERNRGNFPPRFSGRQFPNYSSELNVNALELEDSALYLCASSSIGRGQGRVHYGYTFGSGTRLTVV.

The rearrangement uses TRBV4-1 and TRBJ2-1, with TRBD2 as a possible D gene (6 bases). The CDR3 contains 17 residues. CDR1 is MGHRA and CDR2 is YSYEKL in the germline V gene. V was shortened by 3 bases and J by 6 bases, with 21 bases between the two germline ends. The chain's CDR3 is CASSHANRDLAFNEQFF. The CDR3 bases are TGCGCCAGCAGCCATGCCAACCGGGACTTGGCGTTCAATGAGCAGTTCTTC.

CDR3 in DNA: TGTGCCAGCAGCTTGGGGACAACGTCCTATGGCTACACCTTC. Its protein product is CASSLGTTSYGYTF. The chain combines TRBV5-6 with TRBJ1-2, with D possibly TRBD1 on 5 matching bases. The CDR3 runs 14 residues. The germline V and J ends were trimmed by 0 bases and 4 bases, with 10 bases remaining between them. The germline V gene has CDR1 SGHDT and CDR2 YYEEEE.

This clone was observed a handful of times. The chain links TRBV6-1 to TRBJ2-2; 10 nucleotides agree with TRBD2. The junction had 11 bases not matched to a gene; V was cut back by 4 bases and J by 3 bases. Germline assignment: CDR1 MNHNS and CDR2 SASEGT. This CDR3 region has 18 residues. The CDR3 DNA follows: TGTGCCAGCAGTGGCGGACTAGCGGCTACCGATCACACCGGGGAGCTGTTTTTT. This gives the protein CASSGGLAATDHTGELFF.

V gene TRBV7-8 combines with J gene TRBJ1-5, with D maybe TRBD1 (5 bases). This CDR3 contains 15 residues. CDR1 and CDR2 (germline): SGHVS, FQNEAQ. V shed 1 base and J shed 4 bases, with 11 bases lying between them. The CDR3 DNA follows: TGTGCCAGCAGCTTAGGGGGGTACGGGAATCAGCCCCAGCATTTT. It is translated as CASSLGGYGNQPQHF.

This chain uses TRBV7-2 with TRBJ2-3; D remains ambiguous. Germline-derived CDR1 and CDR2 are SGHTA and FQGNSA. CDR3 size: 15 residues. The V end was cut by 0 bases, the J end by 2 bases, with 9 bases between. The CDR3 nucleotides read TGTGCCAGCAGCTTAGCGCTAACGTACACAGATACGCAGTATTTT. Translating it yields CASSLALTYTDTQYF. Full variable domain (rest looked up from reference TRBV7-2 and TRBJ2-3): GAGVSQSPSNKVTEKGKDVELRCDPISGHTALYWYRQSLGQGLEFLIYFQGNSAPDKSGLPSDRFSAERTGGSVSTLTIQRTQQEDSAVYLCASSLALTYTDTQYFGPGTRLTVL.

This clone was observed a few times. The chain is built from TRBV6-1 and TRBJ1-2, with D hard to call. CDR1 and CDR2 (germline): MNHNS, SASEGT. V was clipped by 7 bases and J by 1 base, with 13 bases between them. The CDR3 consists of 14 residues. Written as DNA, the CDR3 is TGTGCCAGCACTTCTAGCGCGGGTAACTATGGCTACACCTTC. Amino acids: CASTSSAGNYGYTF.

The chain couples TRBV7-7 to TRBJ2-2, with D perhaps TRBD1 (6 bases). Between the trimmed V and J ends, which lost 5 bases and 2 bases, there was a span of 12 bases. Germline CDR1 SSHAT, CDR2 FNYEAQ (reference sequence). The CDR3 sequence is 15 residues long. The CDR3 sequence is CASSPWTANTGELFF. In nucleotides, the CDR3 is TGTGCCAGCAGCCCATGGACAGCCAACACCGGGGAGCTGTTTTTT.

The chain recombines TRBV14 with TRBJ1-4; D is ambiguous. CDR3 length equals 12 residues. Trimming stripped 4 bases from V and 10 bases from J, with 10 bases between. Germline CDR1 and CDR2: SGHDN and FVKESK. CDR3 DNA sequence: TGTGCCAGCAGCCCAAGATACGGAAAACTGTTTTTT. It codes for CASSPRYGKLFF.

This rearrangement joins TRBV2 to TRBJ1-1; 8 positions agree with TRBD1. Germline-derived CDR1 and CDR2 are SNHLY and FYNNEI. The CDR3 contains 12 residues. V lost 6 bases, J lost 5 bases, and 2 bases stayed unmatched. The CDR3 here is CASSRTGTEAFF. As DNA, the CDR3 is TGTGCCAGCAGCCGGACAGGGACTGAAGCTTTCTTT. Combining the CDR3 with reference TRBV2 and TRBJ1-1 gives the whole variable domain EPEVTQTPSHQVTQMGQEVILRCVPISNHLYFYWYRQILGQKVEFLVSFYNNEISEKSEIFDDQFSVERPDGSNFTLKIRSTKLEDSAMYFCASSRTGTEAFFGQGTRLTVV.

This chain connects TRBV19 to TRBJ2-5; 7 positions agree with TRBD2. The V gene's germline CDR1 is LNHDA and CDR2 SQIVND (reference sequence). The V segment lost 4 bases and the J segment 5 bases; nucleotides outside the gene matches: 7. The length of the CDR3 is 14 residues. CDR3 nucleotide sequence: TGTGCCAGTAGTACTCGCGGGGGTTGGGAGACCCAGTACTTC. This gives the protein CASSTRGGWETQYF.

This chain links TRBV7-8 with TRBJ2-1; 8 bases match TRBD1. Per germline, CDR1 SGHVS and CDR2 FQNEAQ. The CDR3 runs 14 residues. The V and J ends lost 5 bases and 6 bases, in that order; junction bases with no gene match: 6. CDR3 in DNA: TGTGCCAGCAGCATGGACAGGGTAAGCAATGAGCAGTTCTTC. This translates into CASSMDRVSNEQFF.

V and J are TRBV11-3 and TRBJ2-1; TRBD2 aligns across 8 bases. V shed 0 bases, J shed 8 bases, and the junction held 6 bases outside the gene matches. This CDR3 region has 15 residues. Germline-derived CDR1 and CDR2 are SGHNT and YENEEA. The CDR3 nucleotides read TGTGCCAGCAGCTTAGATACGACGGGGGGGTATGAGCAGTTCTTC. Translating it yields CASSLDTTGGYEQFF.